The 13 T cell receptor beta chains below all came from one sample that was sequenced in a study of T cells in Graves' hyperthyroidism and ophthalmopathy. Amplification of TCR beta CDR3 regions used RNA as the template. Carried out on the TCR CDR3, a first-round RT-PCR used the HTBI primer set. MiXCR was run by TCRdb on the multiplex PCR reads, yielding one entry per CDR3 protein. This table holds roughly 720,000 distinct CDR3 sequences, roughly 17% found once. Sequencing was carried out using blood. The receptor set was obtained from a man in his fifties with Graves' hyperthyroidism.

This clonotype has a count of ten or more. V gene TRBV29-1 combines with J gene TRBJ2-7; 9 positions agree with TRBD1. The junction had 2 bases not matched to a gene; V was cut back by 3 bases and J by 2 bases. The CDR3 is made up of 13 amino acids. Germline V CDR1 and CDR2: SQVTM, ANQGSEA. The CDR3 loop reads CSVEGQGPYEQYF. The CDR3, as DNA: TGCAGCGTTGAGGGACAGGGACCCTACGAGCAGTACTTC.

This rearrangement joins TRBV20-1 to TRBJ2-3; possible D gene TRBD1, 5 bases. CDR1 is DFQATT and CDR2 is SNEGSKA in the germline V gene (reference sequence). V gave up 0 bases and J gave up 3 bases, with 16 bases separating them. The CDR3 is 16 amino acids. This chain's CDR3 is CSARDPRTPWTDTQYF. The DNA for the CDR3 is TGCAGTGCTAGAGACCCCAGGACACCTTGGACAGATACGCAGTATTTT.

This clonotype was seen many times. The J gene is TRBJ1-2, the V gene TRBV30; D is ambiguous. Germline loops: CDR1 GTSNPN, CDR2 SVGIG (reference sequence). V lost 2 bases to trimming and J lost 8 bases, with 12 bases between them. The CDR3 runs 12 residues. The CDR3 DNA sequence: TGTGCCTGGAGTTCTGGGGTTGTGGGCTACACCTTC. It encodes CAWSSGVVGYTF.

This clonotype was observed a few times. The chain links TRBV7-2 to TRBJ2-5; 9 positions agree with TRBD2. The CDR3 extends over 15 amino acids. Losses at the gene ends were 8 bases for V and 1 base for J; bases not matched to a gene: 8. The germline gives CDR1 SGHTA, CDR2 FQGNSA. CDR3 nucleotide sequence: TGTGCCAGCGGCCGGATACTAGCGGGCCAAGAGACCCAGTACTTC. It yields the protein CASGRILAGQETQYF.

This clonotype was counted many times. The CDR3 reads CASSPVFRGGYNEQFF. The CDR3 DNA sequence: TGTGCCAGTAGCCCCGTGTTTAGGGGCGGTTACAATGAGCAGTTCTTC. This chain connects TRBV19 to TRBJ2-1, with a possible D match to TRBD1 (5 bases). The germline V and J ends were trimmed by 6 bases and 4 bases, with 19 bases remaining between them. The CDR3 contains 16 residues. Germline CDR1 is LNHDA and CDR2 is SQIVND (reference sequence).

The chain has TRBV10-3 and TRBJ1-1; TRBD1 is a possible D gene (6 bases). The V gene lost 6 bases and the J gene lost 3 bases, with 8 bases spanning the gap. This CDR3 contains 12 residues. Per the germline V gene, CDR1 is ENHRY and CDR2 is SYGVKD. The CDR3 reads CAIREGDTEAFF. The CDR3 bases are TGTGCCATCAGAGAGGGGGACACTGAAGCTTTCTTT.

This clonotype appeared a few times. The chain employs TRBV5-1 and TRBJ2-5; D is unclear. Trimming removed 0 bases at V and 4 bases at J, with 13 bases between. Germline assignment: CDR1 SGHRS and CDR2 YFSETQ. The CDR3 consists of 15 residues. CDR3 bases: TGCGCCAGCAGCTTGGTATCTGATGTCAGAGAGACCCAGTACTTC. Its protein is CASSLVSDVRETQYF.

The chain uses TRBV15 and TRBJ2-5; 8 bases are a match to TRBD2. The trim removed 0 bases at V and 4 bases at J, leaving 16 bases unmatched. In germline, CDR1 is LNHNV, CDR2 YYDKDF (reference sequence). This CDR3 has 19 residues. The CDR3: CATSRDRGKLAESGETQYF. The DNA for the CDR3 is TGTGCCACCAGCAGAGATAGGGGGAAACTAGCGGAATCAGGAGAGACCCAGTACTTC.

Comment on this clonotype: A much bigger clone sits one base away, suggesting this may be a read error. This chain uses TRBV10-3 with TRBJ1-1; 7 nucleotides line up with TRBD1. The germline V gene encodes CDR1 ENHRY and CDR2 SYGVKD. The CDR3 is 14 residues long. After removal of 6 bases from V and 1 base from J, the junction contained 5 bases not matched to a gene. DNA for the CDR3: TGTGCCATCAGAACCGGGACAGAGAACACTGAAGCTTTCTTT. It translates to CAIRTGTENTEAFF.

This clonotype occurred many times. The gene calls are TRBV7-9 and TRBJ1-6; TRBD1 agrees at 8 bases. The J segment lost 6 bases and the V segment lost 8 bases, leaving 0 bases of the junction unmatched. The germline gives CDR1 SEHNR, CDR2 FQNEAQ (reference sequence). The CDR3 runs to 12 residues. CDR3 nucleotide sequence: TGTGCCAGCGACAGGGGTAATTCACCCCTCCACTTT. This encodes CASDRGNSPLHF.

V is TRBV11-2 and J is TRBJ2-2; 8 nucleotides match TRBD1. With V trimmed by 5 bases and J by 5 bases, 10 bases remained unmatched. The CDR3 sequence is 16 residues long. The germline gives CDR1 SGHAT, CDR2 FQNNGV. CDR3 loop: CASSHGQGRRTGELFF. The CDR3 coding sequence is TGTGCCAGCAGCCATGGACAGGGTCGAAGAACCGGGGAGCTGTTTTTT.

Concerning this clonotype: A read error may be the cause here, since a much bigger clone is one base away. This chain connects TRBV19 to TRBJ2-7; the D gene is possibly TRBD1 (6 bases). This CDR3 has 15 residues. The germline CDR1 and CDR2 sequences are LNHDA and SQIVND (reference sequence). CDR3 loop: CATQSQQGFTYEQHF. CDR3 DNA: TGTGCCACTCAATCTCAACAGGGTTTTACCTACGAGCAGCACTTC.

The chain employs TRBV19 and TRBJ2-2; 8 bases line up with TRBD1. This CDR3 contains 15 residues. Germline CDR1 is LNHDA and CDR2 is SQIVND (reference sequence). Losses at the gene ends were 4 bases for V and 3 bases for J; bases not matched to a gene: 4. CDR3 residues: CASSTPGQDTGELFF. The CDR3 coding sequence is TGTGCCAGTAGTACACCGGGACAGGACACCGGGGAGCTGTTTTTT.